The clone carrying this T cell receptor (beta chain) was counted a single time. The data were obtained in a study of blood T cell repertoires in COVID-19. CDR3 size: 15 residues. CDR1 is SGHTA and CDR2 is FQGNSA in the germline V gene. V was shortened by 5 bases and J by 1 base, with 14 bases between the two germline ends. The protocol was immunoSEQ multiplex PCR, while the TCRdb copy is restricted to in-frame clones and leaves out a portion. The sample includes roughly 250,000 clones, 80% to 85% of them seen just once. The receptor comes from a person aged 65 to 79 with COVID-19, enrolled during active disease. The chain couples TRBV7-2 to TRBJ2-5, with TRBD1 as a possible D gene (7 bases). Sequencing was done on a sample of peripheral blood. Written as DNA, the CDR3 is TGTGCCAGCAGCGGGGCGGGACAGCCCCAAGAGACCCAGTACTTC. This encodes CASSGAGQPQETQYF.